Below are 20 T cell receptor beta chains sequenced from a single sample in a study of blood T cell repertoires in COVID-19. The data were produced by immunoSEQ multiplex PCR, yet TCRdb's version contains in-frame clones alone and is incomplete. The repertoire holds around 360,000 clones, around 87% seen once, with roughly 1.9% in the top ten. Sequenced sample: PBMCs or T cells enriched from blood (not recorded which). Source of these receptors: a man between 40 and 49 years old in a cohort exposed to, infected with or recovered from COVID-19 (not recorded which).

The chain recombines TRBV13 with TRBJ1-3; D is perhaps TRBD1 (5 bases). This CDR3 comprises 16 residues. V was trimmed by 4 bases and J by 0 bases, leaving 13 bases between them. The germline gives CDR1 PRHDT, CDR2 FYEKMQ (reference sequence). The CDR3 region is CASSSLGGSSGNTIYF. The CDR3 DNA is TGTGCCAGCAGCTCGTTGGGGGGTTCCTCTGGAAACACCATATATTTT.

This rearrangement joins TRBV7-3 to TRBJ2-2; D is unresolved. The CDR3 sequence is 11 residues long. V lost 4 bases and J 7 bases, leaving 4 bases between the germline ends. Germline loops: CDR1 SGHTA, CDR2 FQGTGA. In nucleotides, the CDR3 is TGTGCCAGCAGCTCCGGCGGGGAGCTGTTTTTT. Its translation: CASSSGGELFF.

The genes are TRBV6-1 and TRBJ1-3; D gene unclear. This CDR3 has 14 residues. The germline V gene encodes CDR1 MNHNS and CDR2 SASEGT. V lost 1 base to trimming and J lost 4 bases, with 8 bases between them. The CDR3 DNA is TGTGCCAGCAGTGAAGTCCTTGCGGGAAACACCATATATTTT. Amino acids: CASSEVLAGNTIYF.

The chain is built from TRBV28 and TRBJ1-2; 9 positions agree with TRBD1. This CDR3 has 17 residues. Germline lookup yields CDR1 MDHEN and CDR2 SYDVKM. With V trimmed by 5 bases and J by 5 bases, 15 bases remained unmatched. CDR3 DNA sequence: TGTGCCAGCAGTCGGAATGTGGGAGGACAGGGGCTGTATGGCTACACCTTC. Translating it yields CASSRNVGGQGLYGYTF.

Regarding this clone: Other DNA sequences of this sample code for an identical CDR3. The chain links TRBV6-5 to TRBJ2-2; 12 bases line up with TRBD1. The CDR3 runs to 15 residues. CDR1 MNHEY and CDR2 SVGAGI come from the germline V gene. Trimming cost V 6 bases and J 4 bases; bases outside gene matches: 3. The DNA for the CDR3 is TGTGCCAGCAGGGGACAGGGGGCGAGCACCGGGGAGCTGTTTTTT. It yields the protein CASRGQGASTGELFF.

The chain combines TRBV3-1 (or the pseudogene TRBV3-2) with TRBJ1-1, with D possibly being TRBD1 (5 bases). The germline V and J ends were trimmed by 0 bases and 10 bases, with 15 bases remaining between them. Germline assignment: CDR1 LGHDT and CDR2 YNNKEL (reference sequence). CDR3 length equals 14 residues. This CDR3 reads CASSQDLGSRGAFF. DNA of the CDR3: TGTGCCAGCAGCCAAGATTTGGGAAGTAGGGGAGCTTTCTTT.

This clone was seen a handful of times. The rearrangement joins TRBV2 to TRBJ2-1; D call uncertain. Germline V CDR1 and CDR2: SNHLY, FYNNEI. The V end lost 4 bases, the J end lost 4 bases, and 5 bases lay between the germline ends. The CDR3 covers 12 residues. CDR3 sequence (DNA): TGTGCCAGCAGTGGTCAGTACAATGAGCAGTTCTTC. Amino acids: CASSGQYNEQFF.

The V call is TRBV2, the J call TRBJ2-5, with a tentative D call TRBD2 (6 bases). CDR3 length equals 13 residues. V lost 1 base to trimming and J lost 6 bases, with 9 bases between them. Germline V gene sequence: CDR1 SNHLY, CDR2 FYNNEI. The CDR3 protein is CASSEEAGQTQYF. The CDR3 bases are TGTGCCAGCAGTGAAGAGGCGGGACAGACCCAGTACTTC.

J is TRBJ1-5 and V is TRBV6-4; 7 bases match TRBD1. V lost 6 bases, J lost 5 bases, and 16 bases stayed unmatched. The germline gives CDR1 MRHNA, CDR2 SNTAGT. The CDR3 has 17 residues. The CDR3 DNA reads as TGTGCCAGCAGGCCGACCGGGGGACAGCTCAGAGATCAGCCCCAGCATTTT. Protein sequence: CASRPTGGQLRDQPQHF.

The J gene is TRBJ2-7, the V gene TRBV5-1; 7 bases agree with TRBD1. There are 16 residues in the CDR3. Germline loops: CDR1 SGHRS, CDR2 YFSETQ. The V segment lost 0 bases and the J segment 2 bases; nucleotides outside the gene matches: 8. Here the CDR3 DNA reads TGCGCCAGCAGCTTGGAGGGGACAGTTTTTACCTACGAGCAGTACTTC. Its protein is CASSLEGTVFTYEQYF.

CDR3 sequence reads: CAISLDARVGPREQYF. The CDR3 bases are TGTGCCATCAGTCTAGATGCCAGGGTCGGGCCGCGTGAGCAGTACTTC. This chain connects TRBV10-3 to TRBJ2-7; TRBD1 might be the D (5 bases). Germline values: CDR1 ENHRY, CDR2 SYGVKD. The CDR3 extends over 16 amino acids. Deletions cut 5 bases from V and 7 bases from J, with 24 bases between.

This sequence joins TRBV30 and TRBJ2-7; D is perhaps TRBD1 (5 bases). Germline V gives CDR1 GTSNPN, CDR2 SVGIG (reference sequence). This CDR3 region has 14 residues. V was pared by 5 bases and J by 2 bases, with 16 bases between. The CDR3 DNA reads TGTGCCTGGGCTAGAGGACAAAGCCCCTACGAGCAGTACTTC. This gives the protein CAWARGQSPYEQYF.

The chain has TRBV20-1 and TRBJ1-5, with D possibly matching TRBD1 (5 bases). Germline V lookup: CDR1 DFQATT, CDR2 SNEGSKA (reference sequence). V gave up 4 bases and J gave up 4 bases, with 5 bases separating them. The CDR3 spans 11 residues. The CDR3: CSATGNQPQHF. The CDR3 DNA reads TGCAGTGCTACAGGGAATCAGCCCCAGCATTTT.

The chain uses TRBV24-1 and TRBJ2-5; tentative D call: TRBD2 (6 bases). V lost 3 bases to trimming and J lost 4 bases, with 8 bases between them. The CDR3 spans 13 residues. Germline assignment: CDR1 KGHDR and CDR2 SFDVKD. CDR3 protein: CATSDTSLETQYF. DNA for the CDR3: TGTGCCACCAGTGATACTAGCTTAGAGACCCAGTACTTC.

The table lists this clone with a count of one. V and J are TRBV27 and TRBJ2-7; maybe TRBD1 (5 bases). CDR3 size: 14 residues. V dropped 3 bases and J dropped 6 bases, with 15 bases sitting between them. Germline lookup yields CDR1 MNHEY and CDR2 SMNVEV (reference sequence). CDR3 nucleotides: TGTGCCAGCAGTTTTCGCTTTACAGGAATCGAGCAGTACTTC. It encodes CASSFRFTGIEQYF.

The chain has TRBV2 and TRBJ1-2, with unresolved D. The length of the CDR3 is 15 residues. The V and J ends lost 7 bases and 7 bases respectively, with 22 bases between them. Germline V lookup: CDR1 SNHLY, CDR2 FYNNEI. Written as DNA, the CDR3 is TGTGCCAGCAACCGAAACCGGCTCGGAGAGGGTGGCTACACCTTC. Translation gives CASNRNRLGEGGYTF.

V and J are TRBV27 and TRBJ2-1, with a weak D call TRBD2 (5 bases). This CDR3 comprises 17 residues. The V gene's germline CDR1 is MNHEY and CDR2 SMNVEV (reference sequence). Trimming took off 5 bases at V and 4 bases at J, with 21 bases between the two ends. The CDR3 DNA sequence: TGTGCCAGCAGTCCCGCATTGACGGGATATAATTACAATGAGCAGTTCTTC. Amino acids: CASSPALTGYNYNEQFF.

The V call is TRBV19, the J call TRBJ1-2; D gene uncertain. Germline V gene lookup returns CDR1 LNHDA and CDR2 SQIVND (reference sequence). This CDR3 has 13 residues. V lost 7 bases and J 0 bases, leaving 9 bases between the germline ends. CDR3 sequence: CASTQEANYGYTF. The CDR3 DNA is TGTGCCAGTACCCAGGAAGCTAACTATGGCTACACCTTC.

This chain joins TRBV28 and TRBJ1-1; TRBD1 might be the D (5 bases). The CDR3 is 13 residues long. CDR1 is MDHEN, CDR2 SYDVKM, per germline. Trimming took 7 bases from V and 6 from J, leaving 15 bases between them. This CDR3 reads CASIWAGGPEAFF. The CDR3 region has the DNA TGTGCCAGCATATGGGCGGGGGGACCTGAAGCTTTCTTT.

This chain connects TRBV5-1 to TRBJ2-7; D may be TRBD2 (5 bases). There are 15 residues in the CDR3. Germline V gene sequence: CDR1 SGHRS, CDR2 YFSETQ. Trimming left V 4 bases short and J 7 bases short, with 21 bases between. CDR3 region: CASSPAEGRPGEQYF. DNA of the CDR3: TGCGCCAGCAGCCCGGCCGAGGGCAGACCTGGAGAGCAGTACTTC.